A selection of T cell receptor beta chains follows, all from one sample in a study of T cells in Graves' hyperthyroidism and ophthalmopathy. Via MiXCR, TCRdb re-called the multiplex PCR reads, giving one row per CDR3 protein. The sample records about 270,000 distinct CDR3 sequences, approximately 23% being singletons. Sequencing was done on a sample of blood. Every receptor here comes from a man aged 25-45 years with Graves' ophthalmopathy. Each CDR3 is given with its conserved first and last residue. The D gene is left open where the match is weak. Rows may omit the clone size; those that give it use once, few, many or a size class.

clone_size d_call j_call v_call cdr3_aa cdr3_nt
. . TRBJ1-3 TRBV19 CASSIDRGGNTIYF TGTGCCAGTAGTATAGACAGGGGTGGAAACACCATATATTTT
. . TRBJ2-5 TRBV7-9 CASSSSPGVQETQYF TGTGCCAGCAGCTCCTCCCCCGGCGTACAAGAGACCCAGTACTTC
. . TRBJ1-6 TRBV7-2 CASSISGSGSSYNSPLHF TGTGCCAGCAGCATTAGTGGGTCGGGGAGCTCCTATAATTCACCCCTCCACTTT
many . TRBJ1-5 TRBV28 CASSRDPNQPQHF TGTGCCAGCAGCCGGGACCCAAATCAGCCCCAGCATTTT
. TRBD2 TRBJ2-1 TRBV13 CVSSLMSGSNGQFF TGTGTCAGCAGCTTAATGAGCGGGAGCAATGGGCAGTTCTTC
. . TRBJ2-7 TRBV2 CASSGPRGVSYEQYF TGTGCCAGCAGCGGCCCGAGAGGAGTCTCCTACGAGCAGTACTTC
many TRBD2 TRBJ2-1 TRBV11-2 CASSPSGSYNEQFF TGTGCCAGCAGCCCTAGCGGGAGCTACAATGAGCAGTTCTTC
. . TRBJ2-1 TRBV5-1 CASSFDYRINEQFF TGCGCCAGCAGCTTCGATTACCGCATCAATGAGCAGTTCTTC
. TRBD1 TRBJ2-2 TRBV13 CASSLTWDRGQAGELFF TGTGCCAGCAGCTTAACCTGGGACAGGGGGCAAGCCGGGGAGCTGTTTTTT
many . TRBJ1-2 TRBV6-1 CASSVPGGQGHLGYTF TGTGCCAGCAGTGTACCTGGGGGCCAAGGACATTTAGGCTACACCTTC
few . TRBJ1-5 TRBV20-1 CSAGGGYAQPQHF TGCAGTGCTGGGGGGGGGTATGCTCAGCCCCAGCATTTT
. . TRBJ1-5 TRBV6-1 CASSEAQGGRGNQPQHF TGTGCCAGCAGTGAAGCTCAAGGGGGACGGGGCAATCAGCCCCAGCATTTT
few . TRBJ2-5 TRBV6-5 CASSYSRDSGTQYF TGTGCCAGCAGTTACTCCCGGGACTCTGGGACCCAGTACTTC
. . TRBJ2-1 TRBV19 CATTEASYNEQFF TGTGCCACCACGGAGGCCTCGTACAATGAGCAGTTCTTC
many TRBD2 TRBJ2-1 TRBV28 CASSFAGGEDNEQFF TGTGCCAGCAGCTTCGCGGGGGGCGAGGACAATGAGCAGTTCTTC
. . TRBJ1-2 TRBV12-3/TRBV12-4 CASSFWENGYTF TGTGCCAGCAGTTTTTGGGAGAATGGCTACACCTTC
few . TRBJ2-5 TRBV5-4 CASSRPDSQETQYF TGTGCCAGCAGCCGACCGGACAGCCAAGAGACCCAGTACTTC
many . TRBJ2-3 TRBV2 CASSETTAGDTQYF TGTGCCAGCAGTGAAACTACCGCCGGGGATACGCAGTATTTT
few . TRBJ1-2 TRBV4-1 CASSQASGFGYGYTF TGCGCCAGCAGCCAAGCGTCAGGATTTGGCTATGGCTACACCTTC
. . TRBJ1-1 TRBV11-1 CASSLALTNTEAFF TGTGCCAGCAGCTTAGCGCTCACGAACACTGAAGCTTTCTTT
. . TRBJ2-4 TRBV3-1 CASSKQAAKNIQYF TGTGCCAGCAGCAAGCAGGCAGCCAAAAACATTCAGTACTTC
. . TRBJ2-4 TRBV29-1 CSVVELAKNIQYF TGCAGCGTTGTAGAATTAGCCAAAAACATTCAGTACTTC
. TRBD1 TRBJ1-1 TRBV27 CASSLRQGTEAFF TGTGCCAGCAGTTTAAGACAGGGGACTGAAGCTTTCTTT
few . TRBJ2-3 TRBV5-4 CASSLRSQGNTDTQYF TGTGCCAGCAGCTTGAGGTCACAGGGAAACACAGATACGCAGTATTTT
. . TRBJ1-6 TRBV2 CASSEEGNSPLHF TGTGCCAGCAGTGAAGAGGGAAATTCACCCCTCCACTTT
. TRBD1 TRBJ2-1 TRBV12-3/TRBV12-4 CASSQTRQGEQFF TGTGCCAGCAGCCAAACCCGACAGGGGGAGCAGTTCTTC
few . TRBJ2-1 TRBV7-2 CASSPSQDRYNEQFF TGTGCCAGCAGCCCAAGTCAGGACAGATACAATGAGCAGTTCTTC
. . TRBJ2-5 TRBV6-2/TRBV6-3 CASRWGASGAKETQYF TGTGCCAGCAGATGGGGGGCTAGCGGAGCGAAAGAGACCCAGTACTTC
. TRBD1 TRBJ1-5 TRBV19 CASSARDRGWNQPQHF TGTGCCAGTAGTGCGCGGGACAGGGGTTGGAATCAGCCCCAGCATTTT
many . TRBJ1-4 TRBV3-1 CASSLGGGIPNEKLFF TGTGCCAGCAGTCTTGGGGGAGGGATCCCTAATGAAAAACTGTTTTTT
. TRBD2 TRBJ2-3 TRBV12-3/TRBV12-4 CASSWGTITDTQYF TGTGCCAGCAGTTGGGGGACTATCACAGATACGCAGTATTTT
few . TRBJ1-1 TRBV12-3/TRBV12-4 CASSPGVPNTEAFF TGTGCCAGCAGCCCAGGGGTTCCGAACACTGAAGCTTTCTTT
few . TRBJ1-2 TRBV30 CAWSGNPRNYGYTF TGTGCCTGGAGTGGTAATCCGAGGAACTATGGCTACACCTTC